The following is a TCR beta chain sequence with its context. Its antigen remains unknown. This sample was taken from a study of cytomegalovirus exposure and HLA in healthy donors. This PCR relied on a set of 60 Vbeta primers and 13 Jbeta primers. Sequencing was performed with immunoSEQ multiplex PCR; in TCRdb, only in-frame clones are kept and a portion is missing. The data show about 160,000 clones, around 78% seen once. Overall study results and limits: V- and J-gene trimming of TCR beta was linked (in a later analysis) to a missense DCLRE1C variant.

The CDR3 covers 16 residues. Germline V gene sequence: CDR1 SGHTA, CDR2 FQGTGA. Trimming removed 2 bases from V and 5 bases from J; junction bases left unmatched: 8. The TCR sequence derives from a woman aged 40 to 55 in good health and CMV-seronegative. The sequenced sample was PBMCs. The chain couples TRBV7-3 to TRBJ2-1, with 8 bases lining up with TRBD2. The CDR3 loop reads CASSLGRGGLDNEQFF. The DNA of the CDR3 is TGTGCCAGCAGCTTAGGACGGGGGGGCCTCGACAATGAGCAGTTCTTC.